This is a list of T cell receptor beta chains from one sample in a study of PD-L1 blockade in urothelial cancer. This table comes from immunoSEQ multiplex PCR, and its TCRdb copy is limited to in-frame clones, with some not included. The table has roughly 110,000 clones, under 95% seen once. This sample comprised PBMCs, obtained around atezolizumab (anti-PD-L1) treatment. The receptors were sampled from a man in his 60s with urothelial cancer. Each CDR3 is given with its conserved first and last residue. Each record gives: V gene, D gene, clone size, J gene, CDR3 DNA, CDR3 protein. A D gene is named only where the DNA matches it firmly. Where a row states a size, it is once, few, many or the class of an expanded clone; other rows omit it.

>TRBV15|NA|NA|TRBJ2-5
TGTGCCACCAGCAGAGACCCGGGGGAGACCCAGTACTTC
CATSRDPGETQYF
>TRBV6-5|TRBD1|NA|TRBJ2-5
TGTGCCAGCAGTTACTCCCCGGCAGGGGGCGAGAAGACCCAGTACTTC
CASSYSPAGGEKTQYF
>TRBV28|TRBD1|once|TRBJ1-6
TGTGCCAGCAGTTTAGTACAGGGGCGGTCACCCCTCCACTTT
CASSLVQGRSPLHF
>TRBV11-2|TRBD2|NA|TRBJ2-1
TGTGCCAGCAGCTTTATTGCGGGAGCCGGAGAGCAGTTCTTC
CASSFIAGAGEQFF
>TRBV9|TRBD1|NA|TRBJ1-2
TGTGCCAGCAGCGTAGCGGGACAGGAGGCGGCTGGCTACACCTTC
CASSVAGQEAAGYTF
>TRBV30|TRBD1|few|TRBJ1-1
TGTGCCTGGAGTGTCTTGGACAGGGCTTTCTTT
CAWSVLDRAFF
>TRBV7-9|TRBD1|NA|TRBJ1-4
TGTGCCAGCAGCTTAGGGGGACAGGGCAGGGATGAAAAACTGTTTTTT
CASSLGGQGRDEKLFF
>TRBV5-4|TRBD2|NA|TRBJ2-3
TGTGCCAGCAGCTTGTCTAGCGGGGGCACAGATACGCAGTATTTT
CASSLSSGGTDTQYF
>TRBV6-5|NA|NA|TRBJ1-2
TGTGCCAGCAGTTACGGCGGGCCGTACTATGGCTACACCTTC
CASSYGGPYYGYTF
>TRBV7-7|TRBD2|NA|TRBJ2-5
TGTGCCAGCAGCTTAGGATTAGCGGGGGGATTACAAGAGACCCAGTACTTC
CASSLGLAGGLQETQYF
>TRBV9|TRBD2|once|TRBJ2-5
TGTGCCAGCAGCGTAGGGGCTAGCGGGAGTCAGACCCAGTACTTC
CASSVGASGSQTQYF
>TRBV10-1|NA|NA|TRBJ1-5
TGCGCCAGCTCGTCGGGGAAGAATCAGCCCCAGCATTTT
CASSSGKNQPQHF
>TRBV4-2|TRBD2|NA|TRBJ2-3
TGTGCCAGCAGCCAGGGCGGGGGACCCACAGATACGCAGTATTTT
CASSQGGGPTDTQYF
>TRBV7-9|NA|NA|TRBJ2-7
TGTGCCAGCAGCCAGGGACTCCTTACTCACGAGCAGTACTTC
CASSQGLLTHEQYF
>TRBV7-2|NA|NA|TRBJ2-3
TGTGCCAGCAGTCCGTGGCGGGGGCGCACAGATACGCAGTATTTT
CASSPWRGRTDTQYF
>TRBV5-1|NA|NA|TRBJ2-7
TGCGCCAGCAGCTTGGCCGCGGGCACCTACGAGCAGTACTTC
CASSLAAGTYEQYF
>TRBV5-4|TRBD1|NA|TRBJ1-1
TGTGCCAGCAGCTTGGGCCGGACAGGGGGCACTACTGAAGCTTTCTTT
CASSLGRTGGTTEAFF
>TRBV9|NA|NA|TRBJ2-7
TGTGCCAGCAGCGTAAGGGGCACCTCCTACGAGCAGTACTTC
CASSVRGTSYEQYF
>TRBV6-5|TRBD2|NA|TRBJ2-7
TGTGCCAGCAGTCGTAGCGGGAGCTTCTACGAGCAGTACTTC
CASSRSGSFYEQYF
>TRBV5-1|TRBD2|NA|TRBJ2-7
TGCGCCAGCAGCTTGGCTAGCGGGAGTAGGTCCTACGAGCAGTACTTC
CASSLASGSRSYEQYF
>TRBV7-8|NA|NA|TRBJ2-7
TGTGCCAGCAGTCCTTCGAGACAGAGTTTAATCTGGGGAACCTACGAGCAGTACTTC
CASSPSRQSLIWGTYEQYF
>TRBV4-1|NA|NA|TRBJ2-7
TGCGCCAGCAGCAGGGACTCCAACGCCTACGAGCAGTACTTC
CASSRDSNAYEQYF
>TRBV6-6|TRBD2|few|TRBJ2-5
TGTGCCAGCAGTTACTCGGGGCGGGGGGTGGAGACCCAGTACTTC
CASSYSGRGVETQYF
>TRBV20-1|TRBD1|NA|TRBJ2-7
TGCAGTGTCGGGACAGACTACGAGCAGTACTTC
CSVGTDYEQYF
>TRBV1|NA|NA|TRBJ1-3
TGCACCAGCAGCCAAAAACAGGGGGCGCTGAACACCATATATTTT
CTSSQKQGALNTIYF
>TRBV6-1|TRBD1|NA|TRBJ1-2
TGTGCCAGCAGTGAAGGACAGGGGGGGCTCACCTTC
CASSEGQGGLTF
>TRBV7-9|NA|NA|TRBJ1-5
TGTGCCAGCAGCTTAACTAGCGGGCCCCAGCATTTT
CASSLTSGPQHF
>TRBV18|NA|NA|TRBJ2-7
TGTGCCACCTCCAAAAACTCCTACGAGCAGTACTTC
CATSKNSYEQYF
>TRBV28|NA|NA|TRBJ2-3
TGTGCCAGCAGCCCAAGAGGCCCTAGCCGGGCAGATACGCAGTATTTT
CASSPRGPSRADTQYF
>TRBV14|NA|NA|TRBJ2-7
TGTGCCAGCAGCCAAGGACAGGCAAGCTCCTACGAGCAGTACTTC
CASSQGQASSYEQYF
>TRBV30|NA|NA|TRBJ1-6
TGTGCCTGGAGTATCAGGGGCGATTCACCCCTCCACTTT
CAWSIRGDSPLHF
>TRBV19|NA|NA|TRBJ2-1
TGTGCCAGTAAAACTAGAGAAGTCGATGAGCAGTTCTTC
CASKTREVDEQFF
>TRBV4-1|TRBD1|NA|TRBJ1-2
TGCGCCAGCAGCCAACCAAAACAGGGGGCGAGCTACACCTTC
CASSQPKQGASYTF
>TRBV5-5|TRBD1|NA|TRBJ1-3
TGTGCCAGCAGCGACGACAGGGACTCTGGAAACACCATATATTTT
CASSDDRDSGNTIYF
>TRBV29-1|NA|NA|TRBJ1-2
TGCAGCGTCTCAATGACAGTTCCTAACTATGGCTACACCTTC
CSVSMTVPNYGYTF
>TRBV27|NA|few|TRBJ2-2
TGTGCCAGCAGTTTAAGCACAGGGAACACCGGGGAGCTGTTTTTT
CASSLSTGNTGELFF
>TRBV6-1|TRBD1|NA|TRBJ2-1
TGTGCCAGCAGTGGGACAGGGGGTTTCAGGGAGCAGTTCTTC
CASSGTGGFREQFF
>TRBV21-1|NA|NA|TRBJ2-7
TGTGCCAGCAGCAAAAGCAGGACTAGCGGGGTCTCCGAGCAGTACTTC
CASSKSRTSGVSEQYF
>TRBV5-4|NA|NA|TRBJ2-2
TGTGCCAGCAGCTTGGAGCCAGGGAAAACCGGGGAGCTGTTTTTT
CASSLEPGKTGELFF
>TRBV30|NA|NA|TRBJ1-2
TGTGCCTGGACTACAGGGCGCTATGGCTACACCTTC
CAWTTGRYGYTF
>TRBV4-1|TRBD1|NA|TRBJ1-1
TGCGCCAGCAGCCCCCTCTACTTCAGACAGGGGGCAGAAGAAGCTTTCTTT
CASSPLYFRQGAEEAFF
>TRBV5-1|NA|NA|TRBJ1-4
TGCGCCAGCAGCTTGGGGGCAGGGAGGGTTGAAAAACTGTTTTTT
CASSLGAGRVEKLFF
>TRBV7-2|NA|NA|TRBJ1-2
TGTGCCAGCAGCCATGGGCCTTATGGCTACACCTTC
CASSHGPYGYTF
>TRBV5-4|NA|NA|TRBJ2-3
TGTGCCAGCAGCCTGGAGGTGCTGTCCCGGGGTTTTGATACGCAGTATTTT
CASSLEVLSRGFDTQYF
>TRBV18|NA|NA|TRBJ1-1
TGTGCCAGCTCACCAAGACAAGGGGGGAACACTGAAGCTTTCTTT
CASSPRQGGNTEAFF
>TRBV7-9|NA|once|TRBJ1-2
TGTGCCAGCAGCTTAGTTGGGCAGGGTGGTGGCTACACCTTC
CASSLVGQGGGYTF
>TRBV5-4|TRBD2|NA|TRBJ2-2
TGTGCCAGCAGCCACGGGGGGTCAGACACCGGGGAGCTGTTTTTT
CASSHGGSDTGELFF
>TRBV7-9|TRBD1|NA|TRBJ2-1
TGTGCCAGCAGGCTCCCGGACAGGGGTCAGTTCTTC
CASRLPDRGQFF
>TRBV4-3|TRBD2|NA|TRBJ2-1
TGCGCCAGCAGCCAAGATTGGAGCGGGACCTACAATGAGCAGTTCTTC
CASSQDWSGTYNEQFF
>TRBV28|TRBD2|NA|TRBJ2-2
TGTGCCAGCAGTCCCGTCGGACTAGCGGGAGACACCGGGGAGCTGTTTTTT
CASSPVGLAGDTGELFF
>TRBV28|TRBD2|NA|TRBJ2-7
TGTGCCAGCAGCCTCATCCTAGCGGGAACCTCCTACGAGCAGTACTTC
CASSLILAGTSYEQYF
>TRBV27|TRBD1|once|TRBJ2-4
TGTGCCGCGCCGACAGGGGCTGCCAAAAACATTCAGTACTTC
CAAPTGAAKNIQYF
>TRBV19|NA|NA|TRBJ1-1
TGTGCCAGTACCGCGCCTTACACTGAAGCTTTCTTT
CASTAPYTEAFF
>TRBV6-5|TRBD2|NA|TRBJ2-3
TGTGCCAGCAGTTACTCCTCGCGGGGGGGTGCAGATACGCAGTATTTT
CASSYSSRGGADTQYF
>TRBV18|NA|NA|TRBJ2-3
TGTGCCAGCTCACCCAACAGGGCTCCAGATACGCAGTATTTT
CASSPNRAPDTQYF